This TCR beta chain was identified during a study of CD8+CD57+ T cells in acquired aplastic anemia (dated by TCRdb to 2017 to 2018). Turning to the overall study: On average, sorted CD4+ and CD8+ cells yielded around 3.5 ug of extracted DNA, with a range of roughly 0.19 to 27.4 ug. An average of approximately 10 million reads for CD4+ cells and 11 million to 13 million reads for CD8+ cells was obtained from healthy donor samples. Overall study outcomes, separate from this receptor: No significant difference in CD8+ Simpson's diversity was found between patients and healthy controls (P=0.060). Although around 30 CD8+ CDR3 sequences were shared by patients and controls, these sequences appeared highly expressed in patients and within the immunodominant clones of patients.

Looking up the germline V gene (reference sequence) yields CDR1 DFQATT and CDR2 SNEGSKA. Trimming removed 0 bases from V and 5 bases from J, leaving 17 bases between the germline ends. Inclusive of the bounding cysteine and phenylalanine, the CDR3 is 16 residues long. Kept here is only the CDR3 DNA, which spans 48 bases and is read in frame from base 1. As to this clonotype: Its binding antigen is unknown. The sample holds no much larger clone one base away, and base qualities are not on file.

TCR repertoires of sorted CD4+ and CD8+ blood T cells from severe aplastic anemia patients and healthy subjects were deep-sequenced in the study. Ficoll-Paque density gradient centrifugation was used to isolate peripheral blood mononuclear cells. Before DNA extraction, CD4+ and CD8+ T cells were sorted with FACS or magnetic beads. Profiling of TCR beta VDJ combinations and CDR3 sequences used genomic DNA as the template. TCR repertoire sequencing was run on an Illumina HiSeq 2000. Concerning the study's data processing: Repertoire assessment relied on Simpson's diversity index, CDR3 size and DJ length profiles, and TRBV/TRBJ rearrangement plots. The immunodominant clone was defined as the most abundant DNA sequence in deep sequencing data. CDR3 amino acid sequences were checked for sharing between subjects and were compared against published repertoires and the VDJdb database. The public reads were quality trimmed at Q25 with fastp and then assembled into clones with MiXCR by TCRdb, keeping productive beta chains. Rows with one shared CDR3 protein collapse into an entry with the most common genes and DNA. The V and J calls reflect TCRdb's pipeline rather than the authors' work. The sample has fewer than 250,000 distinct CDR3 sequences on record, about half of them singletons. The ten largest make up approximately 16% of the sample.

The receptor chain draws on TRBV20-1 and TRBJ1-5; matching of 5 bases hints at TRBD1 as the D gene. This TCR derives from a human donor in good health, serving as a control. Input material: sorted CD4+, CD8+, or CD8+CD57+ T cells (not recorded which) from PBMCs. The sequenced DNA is TGCAGTGCTAGAGAGGGAGATAGCAGGGCTGATCAGCCCCAGCATTTT. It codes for CSAREGDSRADQPQHF.